Below, 29 T cell receptor beta chains from the same sample are listed, as sequenced in a study of blood T cell repertoires in COVID-19. The table came from immunoSEQ multiplex PCR; TCRdb's copy has only in-frame clones and leaves some out. The sample carries around 250,000 clones, 75% to 90% recorded once. Material for sequencing was PBMCs or T cells enriched from blood (not recorded which). Source of these receptors: a man in his fifties who had been exposed to COVID-19.

This chain connects TRBV5-1 to TRBJ2-4; D perhaps matches TRBD2 (5 bases). CDR1 is SGHRS and CDR2 is YFSETQ in the germline V gene. The V end lost 0 bases, the J end lost 3 bases, and 16 bases lay between the germline ends. CDR3 size: 17 residues. CDR3 nucleotides: TGCGCCAGCAGCTTGGTGGGAGTTGGAGATTACAAAAACATTCAGTACTTC. Translating it yields CASSLVGVGDYKNIQYF.

The rearrangement joins TRBV7-9 to TRBJ2-1; D unclear. Germline lookup yields CDR1 SEHNR and CDR2 FQNEAQ (reference sequence). V shed 2 bases and J shed 2 bases, with 7 bases lying between them. The CDR3 spans 14 residues. The CDR3 spells CASSLLGAYNEQFF. CDR3 nucleotide sequence: TGTGCCAGCAGCTTACTTGGAGCCTACAATGAGCAGTTCTTC.

V is TRBV7-8 and J is TRBJ1-3; 7 bases are shared with TRBD1. CDR3 length: 16 amino acids. After removal of 0 bases from V and 5 bases from J, the junction contained 7 bases not matched to a gene. Germline V lookup: CDR1 SGHVS, CDR2 FQNEAQ. CDR3 loop: CASSLAPRGPRNTIYF. CDR3 in DNA: TGTGCCAGCAGCTTAGCCCCTAGGGGGCCAAGAAACACCATATATTTT.

The V and J genes are TRBV5-1 and TRBJ1-3, with 7 bases fitting TRBD1. The CDR3 sequence is 17 residues long. The ends lost 4 bases at V and 1 base at J; junction bases unmatched: 11. Germline V gives CDR1 SGHRS, CDR2 YFSETQ. The CDR3 here is CASSPGAHRGSGNTIYF. Here the CDR3 DNA reads TGCGCCAGCAGCCCTGGTGCCCACAGGGGATCTGGAAACACCATATATTTT. The whole variable domain, filled in from reference TRBV5-1 and TRBJ1-3, reads KAGVTQTPRYLIKTRGQQVTLSCSPISGHRSVSWYQQTPGQGLQFLFEYFSETQRNKGNFPGRFSGRQFSNSRSEMNVSTLELGDSALYLCASSPGAHRGSGNTIYFGEGSWLTVV.

The chain joins TRBV28 to TRBJ1-1, with D perhaps TRBD1 (5 bases). CDR1 and CDR2 (germline): MDHEN, SYDVKM. The length of the CDR3 is 16 residues. V was clipped by 4 bases and J by 0 bases, with 15 bases between them. For the CDR3, the DNA is TGTGCCAGCAGTTCCCTGGGTGGGGACTTGAACACTGAAGCTTTCTTT. Its translation: CASSSLGGDLNTEAFF.

The rearrangement joins TRBV12-3 or TRBV12-4 to TRBJ1-1, with D perhaps TRBD1 (6 bases). The germline V and J ends were trimmed by 7 bases and 5 bases, with 11 bases remaining between them. This CDR3 region has 12 residues. The CDR3 DNA follows: TGTGCCAGCACCAACAGGGCGACTGAAGCTTTCTTT. It is translated as CASTNRATEAFF.

The rearrangement links TRBV7-9 to TRBJ2-2, with D maybe TRBD1 (6 bases). V was pared by 11 bases and J by 6 bases, with 19 bases between. Per germline, CDR1 SEHNR and CDR2 FQNEAQ (reference sequence). This CDR3 spans 14 amino acids. CDR3 nucleotides: TGTGCCCTAGTACCACAGGGCGGTCCCGGGGAGCTGTTTTTT. Protein: CALVPQGGPGELFF.

The rearrangement uses TRBV2 and TRBJ2-7; TRBD2 matches at 16 bases. V dropped 6 bases and J dropped 4; count of bases not matched to a gene: 15. CDR1 is SNHLY and CDR2 is FYNNEI in the germline V gene. The CDR3 contains 19 residues. The CDR3 region is CASRGQGLGTSGRAYEQYV. The DNA for the CDR3 is TGTGCCAGCAGGGGGCAGGGCCTTGGGACTAGCGGGAGGGCTTACGAGCAGTACGTC.

The rearrangement joins TRBV15 to TRBJ1-2; TRBD1 agrees at 7 bases. CDR3 size: 17 residues. Germline V lookup: CDR1 LNHNV, CDR2 YYDKDF (reference sequence). V gave up 1 base and J gave up 4 bases; unmatched junction bases: 12. CDR3 sequence reads: CATSRAQMGQYFYGYTF. CDR3 sequence (DNA): TGTGCCACCAGCAGAGCCCAGATGGGACAGTATTTCTATGGCTACACCTTC.

V usage is TRBV27 and J usage is TRBJ1-4; a weak D match, TRBD1 (6 bases). The CDR3 runs to 14 residues. V was cut by 7 bases and J by 0 bases, with 9 bases left in between. Germline V CDR1 and CDR2: MNHEY, SMNVEV (reference sequence). CDR3: CASKQGTTNEKLFF. The CDR3 coding sequence is TGTGCCAGCAAGCAGGGGACAACTAATGAAAAACTGTTTTTT.

The genes are TRBV9 and TRBJ1-1, with 7 bases that match TRBD1. The germline V gene encodes CDR1 SGDLS and CDR2 YYNGEE. This CDR3 has 15 amino acids. V dropped 4 bases and J dropped 4; count of bases not matched to a gene: 10. The CDR3 region has the DNA TGTGCCAGCAGCATTTCAGGGGGACGGACCACTGAAGCTTTCTTT. Protein sequence: CASSISGGRTTEAFF.

This clone was counted between two and nine times. CDR3 nucleotide sequence: TGTGCCTGGAGTCGCTGGACAGGGCAGTTCAATAGCAATCAGCCCCAGCATTTT. Protein product: CAWSRWTGQFNSNQPQHF. The genes are TRBV30 and TRBJ1-5; the match to TRBD1 covers 8 bases. Germline V CDR1 and CDR2: GTSNPN, SVGIG (reference sequence). With 2 bases clipped from V and 0 bases from J, the junction kept 12 bases outside the gene matches. This CDR3 contains 18 residues.

The chain is built from TRBV21-1 and TRBJ2-2; the DNA was not compared with TRBD2, the D call given in the table. TRBV21-1 corresponds to a pseudogene. The CDR3 length is 11 residues. In DNA form, the CDR3 reads TGTGCCAATAGGAGACACGGGAAGCTGTTTTTT. It translates to CANRRHGKLFF.

The chain has TRBV3-1 (or the pseudogene TRBV3-2) and TRBJ1-2; perhaps TRBD1 as D (6 bases). The CDR3 totals 14 residues. V lost 0 bases and J lost 4, with 9 bases in between. CDR1 and CDR2 from the germline V gene are LGHDT and YNNKEL (reference sequence). The CDR3 sequence is CASSQDQQGYGYTF. As DNA, the CDR3 is TGTGCCAGCAGCCAAGATCAACAGGGCTATGGCTACACCTTC.

This rearrangement joins TRBV4-1 to TRBJ1-2; D ambiguous. The CDR3 runs to 18 residues. Trimming shortened V by 1 base and J by 4 bases, and 22 bases separated the two germline ends. Germline CDR1 reads MGHRA; CDR2 reads YSYEKL. CDR3 nucleotides: TGCGCCAGCAGCCAAGTAGACTTTTTACCTGGCGGCTCCTATGGCTACACCTTC. It encodes CASSQVDFLPGGSYGYTF.

This clone was seen only a few times. The chain has TRBV29-1 and TRBJ2-5; D perhaps matches TRBD2 (6 bases). CDR1 is SQVTM and CDR2 is ANQGSEA in the germline V gene. This CDR3 comprises 12 residues. V shed 7 bases and J shed 0 bases, with 9 bases lying between them. The CDR3 here is CSARGYQETQYF. The CDR3 region has the DNA TGCAGCGCCCGGGGGTACCAAGAGACCCAGTACTTC.

As for this clone: The conserved phenylalanine or tryptophan normally closing the CDR3 is absent here, so this likely arose from a read error. Because the CDR3's place on the DNA is in doubt, the DNA is left out and the CDR3 is given as listed by TCRdb. The V and J genes are TRBV11-2 and TRBJ2-3; TRBD2, the table's D call, lacks a check against the DNA. Germline CDR1 and CDR2: SGHAT and FQNNGV. The CDR3 extends over 9 residues, inclusive of both ends. The CDR3 reads CASSFRDLG.

This clone appeared once. The chain joins TRBV5-1 to TRBJ1-2; 7 bases align to TRBD1. The V segment lost 3 bases and the J segment 6 bases; nucleotides outside the gene matches: 11. Germline V gene data show CDR1 as SGHRS and CDR2 as YFSETQ. The CDR3 contains 15 residues. In nucleotides, the CDR3 is TGCGCCAGCAGCTCCGACCCGAGGGGGCTGGATGGCTACACCTTC. Protein: CASSSDPRGLDGYTF.

The chain carries TRBV4-2 and TRBJ2-3; a possible D gene is TRBD2 (6 bases). Trimming shortened V by 3 bases and J by 2 bases, and 9 bases separated the two germline ends. This CDR3 spans 14 amino acids. Germline values: CDR1 LGHNA, CDR2 YNFKEQ. The CDR3 spells CASSHSGSTDTQYF. The CDR3 coding sequence is TGTGCCAGCAGCCATAGCGGCTCCACAGATACGCAGTATTTT.

The gene calls are TRBV4-1 and TRBJ1-2; no reliable D call. Trimming took 0 bases from V and 7 from J, leaving 6 bases between them. Germline V CDR1 and CDR2: MGHRA, YSYEKL. The CDR3 length is 12 residues. CDR3 bases: TGCGCCAGCAGCCAAGATTCGCGTGGCTACACCTTC. This sequence encodes CASSQDSRGYTF.

V usage is TRBV18 and J usage is TRBJ2-1, with a possible D match to TRBD1 (6 bases). The CDR3 consists of 14 residues. In germline, CDR1 is KGHSH, CDR2 LQKENI. Trimming shortened V by 5 bases and J by 2 bases, and 10 bases separated the two germline ends. The CDR3 sequence is CASSTNRAYNEQFF. For the CDR3, the DNA is TGTGCCAGCTCAACCAACAGGGCCTACAATGAGCAGTTCTTC.

This chain connects TRBV28 to TRBJ2-3, with 15 positions matching TRBD2. The CDR3 covers 19 residues. Per the germline V gene, CDR1 is MDHEN and CDR2 is SYDVKM. V lost 5 bases to trimming and J lost 0 bases; unmatched junction nucleotides: 9. This CDR3 is CASSQGLAGGTDSTDTQYF. Here the CDR3 DNA reads TGTGCCAGCAGTCAAGGACTAGCGGGAGGGACGGATAGCACAGATACGCAGTATTTT.

The rearrangement links TRBV7-9 to TRBJ1-2; no clear D. V lost 6 bases and J 5 bases, leaving 10 bases between the germline ends. The CDR3 is 12 residues long. Germline V gene data show CDR1 as SEHNR and CDR2 as FQNEAQ (reference sequence). The CDR3 region has the DNA TGTGCCAGCAGTCCGGGAGATTATGGCTACACCTTC. Amino acid sequence: CASSPGDYGYTF.

The gene calls are TRBV5-4 and TRBJ1-1; 7 nucleotides align to TRBD1. V was pared by 2 bases and J by 0 bases, with 4 bases of the junction left unmatched. Germline CDR1 is SGHNT and CDR2 is YYREEE (reference sequence). The CDR3 has 15 residues. Written as DNA, the CDR3 is TGTGCCAGCAGCTTAACAGGGGATATGAACACTGAAGCTTTCTTT. Translated, it gives CASSLTGDMNTEAFF. The complete variable domain, with remaining parts taken from reference TRBV5-4 and TRBJ1-1, reads ETGVTQSPTHLIKTRGQQVTLRCSSQSGHNTVSWYQQALGQGPQFIFQYYREEENGRGNFPPRFSGLQFPNYSSELNVNALELDDSALYLCASSLTGDMNTEAFFGQGTRLTVV.

The CDR3 loop reads CASSEAWWSLGNQPQHF. The DNA of the CDR3 is TGTGCCAGCAGTGAAGCTTGGTGGAGTTTGGGCAATCAGCCCCAGCATTTT. This chain connects TRBV6-1 to TRBJ1-5, with D hard to call. The length of the CDR3 is 17 residues. The germline gives CDR1 MNHNS, CDR2 SASEGT. The V end was cut by 0 bases, the J end by 2 bases, with 14 bases between.

This chain connects TRBV19 to TRBJ2-1, with TRBD1 identical over 7 bases. Germline V lookup: CDR1 LNHDA, CDR2 SQIVND (reference sequence). The CDR3 covers 15 residues. V dropped 1 base and J dropped 6; count of bases not matched to a gene: 6. The CDR3 sequence is CASSIVTGVSNEQFF. CDR3 coding DNA: TGTGCCAGTAGTATAGTAACAGGGGTAAGCAATGAGCAGTTCTTC. Looking up the rest from reference TRBV19 and TRBJ2-1 gives the full variable domain: DGGITQSPKYLFRKEGQNVTLSCEQNLNHDAMYWYRQDPGQGLRLIYYSQIVNDFQKGDIAEGYSVSREKKESFPLTVTSAQKNPTAFYLCASSIVTGVSNEQFFGPGTRLTVL.

The rearrangement links TRBV18 to TRBJ1-5; no reliable D call. Trimming stripped 2 bases from V and 0 bases from J, with 20 bases between. CDR1 is KGHSH and CDR2 is LQKENI in the germline V gene. This CDR3 is 19 amino acids long. CDR3 sequence reads: CASSPSGFDSGYSNQPQHF. CDR3 DNA sequence: TGTGCCAGCTCACCATCGGGTTTTGACTCTGGTTATAGCAATCAGCCCCAGCATTTT.

This chain connects TRBV10-3 to TRBJ2-7, with 8 bases identical to TRBD1. Trimming took 10 bases from V and 7 from J; bases not matched to a gene: 12. CDR3 length: 13 amino acids. Per germline, CDR1 ENHRY and CDR2 SYGVKD. Here the CDR3 reads CATQGQGAREQYV. As DNA, the CDR3 is TGTGCCACCCAGGGGCAGGGGGCGAGGGAGCAGTACGTC.

The J gene is TRBJ1-2, the V gene TRBV5-1; 7 positions agree with TRBD1. CDR3 size: 17 residues. CDR1 SGHRS and CDR2 YFSETQ come from the germline V gene. The V gene end was trimmed by 5 bases and the J gene end by 5 bases; junction bases not matched to a gene: 18. The CDR3 bases are TGCGCCAGCAGTCCATATTCGACAGGGCCTGCGTCTTATGGCTACACCTTC. Translation gives CASSPYSTGPASYGYTF.